This TCR beta chain originates from a study of beta chain features in type 1 diabetes. Study observations and caveats: Within the patient group, naive, central memory and Treg TCRB repertoires appeared more similar to each other than within healthy donors. These data did not resolve whether HLA type affects TCRB rearrangement. In all four CD4+ subsets, TCRB CDR3 length was significantly, moderately reduced in type 1 diabetes.

Germline lookup yields CDR1 SGDLS and CDR2 YYNGEE. V dropped 3 bases and J dropped 8 bases, with 14 bases sitting between them. This CDR3 region has 13 residues. Expressed TCRB transcripts were sequenced, since all the RNA that had been isolated was reverse transcribed. Generated by immunoSEQ multiplex PCR, the TCRdb table keeps only in-frame clones and is missing some. In the table there are roughly 300,000 clones, around 9.3% of which are singletons. A remark on this clone: Its cognate antigen is unknown.

Material: central memory CD4+ T cells from blood. The chain joins TRBV9 to TRBJ1-2; weak D call: TRBD1 (5 bases). The sequence derives from a man under 40 with type 1 diabetes. CDR3: CASSGWTNSGYTF. The CDR3 region has the DNA TGTGCCAGCAGCGGATGGACAAATAGCGGCTACACCTTC.